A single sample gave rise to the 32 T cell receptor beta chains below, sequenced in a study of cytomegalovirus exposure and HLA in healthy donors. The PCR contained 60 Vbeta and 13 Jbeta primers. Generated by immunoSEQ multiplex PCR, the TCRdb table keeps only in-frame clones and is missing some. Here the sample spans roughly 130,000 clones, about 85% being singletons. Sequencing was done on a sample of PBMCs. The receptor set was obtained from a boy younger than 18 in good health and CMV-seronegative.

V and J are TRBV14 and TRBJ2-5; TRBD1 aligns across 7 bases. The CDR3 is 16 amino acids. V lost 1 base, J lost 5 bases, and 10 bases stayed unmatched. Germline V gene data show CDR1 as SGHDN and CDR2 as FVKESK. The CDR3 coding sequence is TGTGCCAGCAGCCAAGTAAGAGCGACAGGGCGGGAGACCCAGTACTTC. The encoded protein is CASSQVRATGRETQYF.

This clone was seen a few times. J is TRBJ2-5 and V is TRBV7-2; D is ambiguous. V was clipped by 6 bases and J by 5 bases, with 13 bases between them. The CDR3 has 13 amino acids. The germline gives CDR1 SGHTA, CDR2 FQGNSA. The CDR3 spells CASRITRSETQYF. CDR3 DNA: TGTGCCAGCAGGATTACGCGTTCTGAGACCCAGTACTTC.

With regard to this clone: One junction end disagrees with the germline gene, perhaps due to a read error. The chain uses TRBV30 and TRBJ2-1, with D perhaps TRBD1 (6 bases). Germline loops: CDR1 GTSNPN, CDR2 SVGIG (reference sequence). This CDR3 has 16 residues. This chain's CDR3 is CAWSQTGQPGRGEQLF. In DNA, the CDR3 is TGTGCCTGGAGCCAGACCGGACAGCCAGGACGGGGTGAGCAGCTCTTC.

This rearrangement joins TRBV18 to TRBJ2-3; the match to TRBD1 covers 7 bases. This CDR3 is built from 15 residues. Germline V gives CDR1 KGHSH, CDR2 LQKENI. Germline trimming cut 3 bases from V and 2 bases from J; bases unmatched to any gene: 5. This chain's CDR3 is CASSPRQGSTDTQYF. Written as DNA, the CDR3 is TGTGCCAGCTCACCTCGACAGGGTTCCACAGATACGCAGTATTTT.

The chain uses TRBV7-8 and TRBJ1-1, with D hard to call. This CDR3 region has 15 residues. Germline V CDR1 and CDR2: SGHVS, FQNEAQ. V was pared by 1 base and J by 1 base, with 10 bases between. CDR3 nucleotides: TGTGCCAGCAGCTTAGTGGCAGCTAGGAACACTGAAGCTTTCTTT. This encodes CASSLVAARNTEAFF.

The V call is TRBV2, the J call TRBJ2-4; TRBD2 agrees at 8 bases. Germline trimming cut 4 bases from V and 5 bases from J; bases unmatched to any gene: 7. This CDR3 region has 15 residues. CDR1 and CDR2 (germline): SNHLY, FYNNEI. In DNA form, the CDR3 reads TGTGCCAGCAGTGGCCTCACTAGCGGCCAAAACATTCAGTACTTC. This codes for CASSGLTSGQNIQYF. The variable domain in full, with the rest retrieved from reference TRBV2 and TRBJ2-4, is EPEVTQTPSHQVTQMGQEVILRCVPISNHLYFYWYRQILGQKVEFLVSFYNNEISEKSEIFDDQFSVERPDGSNFTLKIRSTKLEDSAMYFCASSGLTSGQNIQYFGAGTRLSVL.

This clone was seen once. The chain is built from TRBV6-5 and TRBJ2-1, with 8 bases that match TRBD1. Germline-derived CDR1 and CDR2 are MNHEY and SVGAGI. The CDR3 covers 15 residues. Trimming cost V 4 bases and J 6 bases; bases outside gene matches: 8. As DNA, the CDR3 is TGTGCCAGCAGTTCTACAGGGGGTATCTTCAATGAGCAGTTCTTC. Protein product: CASSSTGGIFNEQFF.

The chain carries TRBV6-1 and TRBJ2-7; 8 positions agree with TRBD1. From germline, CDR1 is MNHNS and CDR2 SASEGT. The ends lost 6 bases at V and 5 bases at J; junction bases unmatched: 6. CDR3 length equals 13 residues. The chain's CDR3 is CASRKTGADEQYF. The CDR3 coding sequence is TGTGCCAGCAGAAAGACAGGGGCGGACGAGCAGTACTTC.

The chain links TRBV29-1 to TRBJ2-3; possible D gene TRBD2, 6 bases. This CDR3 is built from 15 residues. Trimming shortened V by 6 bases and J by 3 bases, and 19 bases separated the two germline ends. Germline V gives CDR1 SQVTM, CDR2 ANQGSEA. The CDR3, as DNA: TGCAGCGTCCACCTCTCCGGGAGAGGTACAGATACGCAGTATTTT. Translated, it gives CSVHLSGRGTDTQYF.

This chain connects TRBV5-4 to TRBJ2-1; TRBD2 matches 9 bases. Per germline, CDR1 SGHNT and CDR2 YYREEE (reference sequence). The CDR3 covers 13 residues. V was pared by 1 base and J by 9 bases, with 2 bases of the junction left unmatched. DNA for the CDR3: TGTGCCAGCAGCTTGAGCGGGGGGAGTGAGCAGTTCTTC. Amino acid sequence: CASSLSGGSEQFF.

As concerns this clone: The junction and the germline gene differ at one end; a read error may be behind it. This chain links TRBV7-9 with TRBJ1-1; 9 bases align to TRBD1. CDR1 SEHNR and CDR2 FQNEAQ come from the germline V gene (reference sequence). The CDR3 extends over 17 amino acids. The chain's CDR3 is CSSSLALQGAWYTEAFF. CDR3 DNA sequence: TGTTCCAGCAGCTTAGCCCTACAGGGGGCATGGTACACTGAAGCTTTCTTT.

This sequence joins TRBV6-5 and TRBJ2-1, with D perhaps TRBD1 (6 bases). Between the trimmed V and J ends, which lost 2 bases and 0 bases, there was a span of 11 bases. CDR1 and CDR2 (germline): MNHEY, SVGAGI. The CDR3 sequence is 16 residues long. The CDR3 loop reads CASSYGQSYSYNEQFF. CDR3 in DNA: TGTGCCAGCAGTTACGGACAGTCCTACTCCTACAATGAGCAGTTCTTC.

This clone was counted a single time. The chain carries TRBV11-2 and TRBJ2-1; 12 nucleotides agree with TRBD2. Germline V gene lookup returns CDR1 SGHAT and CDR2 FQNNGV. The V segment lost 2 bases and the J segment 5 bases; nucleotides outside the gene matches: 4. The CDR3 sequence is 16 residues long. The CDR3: CASSLRLAGEDNEQFF. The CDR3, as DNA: TGTGCCAGCAGCTTACGACTAGCGGGGGAAGACAATGAGCAGTTCTTC.

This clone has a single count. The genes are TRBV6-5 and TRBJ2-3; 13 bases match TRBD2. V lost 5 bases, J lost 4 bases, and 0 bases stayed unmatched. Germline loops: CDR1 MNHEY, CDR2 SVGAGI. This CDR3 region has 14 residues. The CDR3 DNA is TGTGCCAGCAGTGGACTAGCGGGAGCAGATACGCAGTATTTT. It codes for CASSGLAGADTQYF.

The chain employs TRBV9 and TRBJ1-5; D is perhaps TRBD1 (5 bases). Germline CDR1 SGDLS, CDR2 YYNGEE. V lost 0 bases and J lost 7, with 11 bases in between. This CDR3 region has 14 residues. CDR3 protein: CASSVGAGPQPQHF. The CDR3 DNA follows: TGTGCCAGCAGCGTAGGTGCAGGGCCCCAGCCCCAGCATTTT.

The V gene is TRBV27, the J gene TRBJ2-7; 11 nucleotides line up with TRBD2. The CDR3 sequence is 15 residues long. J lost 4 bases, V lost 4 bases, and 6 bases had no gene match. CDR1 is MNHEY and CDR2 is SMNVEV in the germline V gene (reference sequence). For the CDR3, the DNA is TGTGCCAGCAGTTCATTGGGACTAGCGGAATACGAGCAGTACTTC. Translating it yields CASSSLGLAEYEQYF.

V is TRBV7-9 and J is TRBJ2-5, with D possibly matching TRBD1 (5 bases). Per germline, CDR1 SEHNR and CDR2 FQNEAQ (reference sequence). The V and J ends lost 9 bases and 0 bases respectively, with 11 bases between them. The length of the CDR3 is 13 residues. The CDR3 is CASTTAYQETQYF. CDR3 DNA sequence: TGTGCCAGTACGACAGCCTACCAAGAGACCCAGTACTTC.

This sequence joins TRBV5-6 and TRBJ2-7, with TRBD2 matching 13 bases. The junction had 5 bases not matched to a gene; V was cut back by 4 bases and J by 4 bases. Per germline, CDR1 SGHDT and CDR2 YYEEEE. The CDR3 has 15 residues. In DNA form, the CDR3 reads TGTGCCAGCAGCCGATTACTAGCGGGAGGGTACGAGCAGTACTTC. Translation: CASSRLLAGGYEQYF.

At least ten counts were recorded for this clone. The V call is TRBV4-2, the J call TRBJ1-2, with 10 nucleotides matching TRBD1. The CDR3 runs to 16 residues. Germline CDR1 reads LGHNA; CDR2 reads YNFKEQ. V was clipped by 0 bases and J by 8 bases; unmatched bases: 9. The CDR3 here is CASSQDPGQGSGGYTF. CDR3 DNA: TGTGCCAGCAGCCAAGATCCGGGACAGGGGAGCGGCGGCTACACCTTC.

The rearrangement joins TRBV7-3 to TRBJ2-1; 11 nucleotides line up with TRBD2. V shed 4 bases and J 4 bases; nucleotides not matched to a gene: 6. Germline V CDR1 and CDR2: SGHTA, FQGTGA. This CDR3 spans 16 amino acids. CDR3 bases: TGTGCCAGCAGCTCATTAGCGGGGGGGGATTACAATGAGCAGTTCTTC. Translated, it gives CASSSLAGGDYNEQFF.

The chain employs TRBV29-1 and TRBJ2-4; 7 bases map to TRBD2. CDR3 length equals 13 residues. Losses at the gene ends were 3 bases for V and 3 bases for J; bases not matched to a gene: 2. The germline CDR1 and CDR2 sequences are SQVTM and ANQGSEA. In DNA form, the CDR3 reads TGCAGCGTTGATTCGGGGGGCAAAAACATTCAGTACTTC. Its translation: CSVDSGGKNIQYF.

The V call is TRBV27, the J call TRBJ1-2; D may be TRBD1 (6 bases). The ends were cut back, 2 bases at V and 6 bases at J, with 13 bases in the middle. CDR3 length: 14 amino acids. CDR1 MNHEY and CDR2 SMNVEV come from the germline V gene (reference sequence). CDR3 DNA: TGTGCCAGCAGTTTAAGCCCAGGGGCGAATGGCTACACCTTC. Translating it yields CASSLSPGANGYTF.

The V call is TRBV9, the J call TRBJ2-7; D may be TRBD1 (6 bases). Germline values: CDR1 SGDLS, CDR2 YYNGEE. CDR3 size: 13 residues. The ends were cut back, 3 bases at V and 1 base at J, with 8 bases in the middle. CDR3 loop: CASSADSSYEQYF. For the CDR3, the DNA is TGTGCCAGCAGCGCGGACAGTTCCTACGAGCAGTACTTC.

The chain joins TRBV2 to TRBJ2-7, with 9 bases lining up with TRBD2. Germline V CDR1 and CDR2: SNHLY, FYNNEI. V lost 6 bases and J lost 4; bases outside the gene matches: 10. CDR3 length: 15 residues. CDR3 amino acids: CASSPGLAIRYEQYF. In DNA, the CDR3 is TGTGCCAGCAGCCCGGGACTAGCAATTAGGTACGAGCAGTACTTC.

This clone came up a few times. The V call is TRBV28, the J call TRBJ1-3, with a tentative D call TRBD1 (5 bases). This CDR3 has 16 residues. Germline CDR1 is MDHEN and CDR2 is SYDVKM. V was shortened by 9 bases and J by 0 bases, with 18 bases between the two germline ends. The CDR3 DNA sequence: TGTGCCAGTCTCAGGGCTCCAGCACTCTCTGGAAACACCATATATTTT. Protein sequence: CASLRAPALSGNTIYF.

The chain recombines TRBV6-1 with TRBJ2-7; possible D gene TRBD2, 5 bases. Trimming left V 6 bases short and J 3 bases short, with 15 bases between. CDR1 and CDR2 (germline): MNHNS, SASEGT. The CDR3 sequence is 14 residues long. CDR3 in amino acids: CASSPLPEGYEQYF. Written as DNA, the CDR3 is TGTGCCAGCAGCCCGTTACCCGAGGGCTACGAGCAGTACTTC.

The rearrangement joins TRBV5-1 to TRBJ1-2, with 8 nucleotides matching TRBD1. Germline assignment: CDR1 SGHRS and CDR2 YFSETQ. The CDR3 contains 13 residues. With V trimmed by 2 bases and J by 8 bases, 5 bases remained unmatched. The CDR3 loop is CASSLGQGRGYTF. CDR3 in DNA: TGCGCCAGCAGCTTAGGACAGGGCAGGGGCTACACCTTC.

The DNA for the CDR3 is TGCGCCAGCAGCTTGGCAGGTTCCACCGGGGAGCTGTTTTTT. Translated: CASSLAGSTGELFF. This chain connects TRBV5-1 to TRBJ2-2; D uncertain. Germline lookup yields CDR1 SGHRS and CDR2 YFSETQ. Trimming pared 0 bases from V and 4 bases from J, leaving 7 bases between. This CDR3 is built from 14 residues.

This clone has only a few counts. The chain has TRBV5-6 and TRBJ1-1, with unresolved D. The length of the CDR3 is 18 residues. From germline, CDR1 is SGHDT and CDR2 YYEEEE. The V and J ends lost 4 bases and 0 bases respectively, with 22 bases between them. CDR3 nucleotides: TGTGCCAGCAGCCCGGTCCAGGCCAGCCGGGGTTTGAACACTGAAGCTTTCTTT. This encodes CASSPVQASRGLNTEAFF.

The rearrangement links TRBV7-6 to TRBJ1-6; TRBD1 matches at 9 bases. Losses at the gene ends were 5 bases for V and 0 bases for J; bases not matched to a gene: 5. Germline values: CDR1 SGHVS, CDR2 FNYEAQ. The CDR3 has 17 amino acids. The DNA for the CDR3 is TGTGCCAGCAGCGCGGGACAGGGACCCTCCTATAATTCACCCCTCCACTTT. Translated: CASSAGQGPSYNSPLHF.

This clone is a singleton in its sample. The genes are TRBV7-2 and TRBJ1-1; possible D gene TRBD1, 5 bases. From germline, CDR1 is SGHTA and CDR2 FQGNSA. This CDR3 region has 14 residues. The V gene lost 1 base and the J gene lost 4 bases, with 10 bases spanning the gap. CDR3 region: CASSLVWGGTEAFF. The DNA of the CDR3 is TGTGCCAGCAGCTTAGTGTGGGGCGGCACTGAAGCTTTCTTT.

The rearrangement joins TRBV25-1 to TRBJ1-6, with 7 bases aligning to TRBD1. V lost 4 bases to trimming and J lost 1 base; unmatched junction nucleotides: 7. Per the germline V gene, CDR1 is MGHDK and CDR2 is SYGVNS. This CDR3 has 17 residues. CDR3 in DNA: TGTGCCAGCAGTGGGAGACAGGGATCTTCCTATAATTCACCCCTCCACTTT. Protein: CASSGRQGSSYNSPLHF.